These 3 T cell receptor beta chains were sequenced from one sample in a study of blood T cell repertoires in COVID-19. The table came from immunoSEQ multiplex PCR; TCRdb's copy has only in-frame clones and leaves some out. The table includes over 90,000 clones, roughly 87% detected once. The sample comprised peripheral blood. The source is a woman in her forties or fifties with COVID-19, enrolled during active disease.

CDR3 sequence (DNA): TGTGCCAGCTCATCCTCGGGGGGGCGGGAGCAGTACTTC. Its protein is CASSSSGGREQYF. This chain connects TRBV18 to TRBJ2-7; the match to TRBD2 covers 8 bases. Germline V gene lookup returns CDR1 KGHSH and CDR2 LQKENI. V was clipped by 5 bases and J by 7 bases; unmatched bases: 7. CDR3 length: 13 residues.

The rearrangement links TRBV2 to TRBJ1-1, with TRBD1 matching over 8 bases. The CDR3 contains 13 residues. Trimming cost V 5 bases and J 4 bases; bases outside gene matches: 3. Germline V gene sequence: CDR1 SNHLY, CDR2 FYNNEI. The CDR3, as DNA: TGTGCCAGCAGTACTACAGGGGGCACTGAAGCTTTCTTT. This encodes CASSTTGGTEAFF.

The J gene is TRBJ2-3, the V gene TRBV5-6; TRBD2 agrees at 8 bases. V lost 2 bases and J lost 3; bases outside the gene matches: 5. The CDR3 loop spans 15 amino acids. The germline CDR1 and CDR2 sequences are SGHDT and YYEEEE. CDR3 coding DNA: TGTGCCAGCAGCTTTCTTGCGGGGGGAACAGATACGCAGTATTTT. This encodes CASSFLAGGTDTQYF.